These 18 T cell receptor beta chains came from one sample sequenced in a study of regulatory T cells in long-lasting Graves disease. As for time point: newly diagnosed GD, antithyroid drugs for less than 3 months. The TCR library used RNA extracted from PBMCs. iRepertoire HTBI primers and Arm-PCR of CDR3 regions built TCR beta libraries. Each CDR3 protein is one row after TCRdb ran MiXCR on the multiplex PCR reads. Of around 420,000 distinct CDR3 sequences in the sample, 15% were seen once. The same sample was also used in a study of T cells in Graves' hyperthyroidism and ophthalmopathy.

This material consisted of peripheral blood mononuclear cells (PBMCs), taken at new diagnosis, from a patient treated with antithyroid drugs. The receptors here all came from a woman aged 40 to 55 with Graves disease.

This clonotype was detected a few times. This chain connects TRBV27 to TRBJ1-5, with a tentative D call TRBD1 (5 bases). V was cut by 5 bases and J by 6 bases, with 17 bases left in between. This CDR3 has 15 amino acids. The germline gives CDR1 MNHEY, CDR2 SMNVEV (reference sequence). The CDR3 sequence: CASSPLQGLAQPQHF. The CDR3 coding sequence is TGTGCCAGCAGTCCCCTCCAGGGCTTGGCTCAGCCCCAGCATTTT.

In the case of this clonotype: A much larger clone differs by one base, so this may be a read error. The chain recombines TRBV15 with TRBJ2-6, with D tentatively TRBD1 or TRBD2 (5 bases each). Germline V lookup: CDR1 LNHNV, CDR2 YYDKDF (reference sequence). The CDR3 is made up of 15 amino acids. DNA of the CDR3: TGTGCCACCAGCAGATCCGGGACCCGCGTCAACGTCCTGGCTTTC. Encoded protein: CATSRSGTRVNVLAF.

In its sample, this clonotype was seen many times. At one end the junction does not follow the germline gene, possibly because of a read error. The V call is TRBV12-3 or TRBV12-4, the J call TRBJ2-1, with TRBD2 as a possible D gene (6 bases). The CDR3 covers 15 residues. The CDR3 nucleotides read TGTGCCAGCAGTTTAGGGGGACTCTCCAACAATGAGCAGTTCTTC. Translation: CASSLGGLSNNEQFF.

This clonotype was recorded many times. The chain employs TRBV4-1 and TRBJ2-1; D not certain. The CDR3 runs 15 residues. Germline V gene data show CDR1 as MGHRA and CDR2 as YSYEKL. Trimming removed 4 bases at V and 0 bases at J, with 10 bases between. The CDR3 nucleotides read TGCGCCAGCAGCCGACTCGGTCTCTCCTACAATGAGCAGTTCTTC. Translated, it gives CASSRLGLSYNEQFF.

This sequence joins TRBV18 and TRBJ2-7, with a possible D match to TRBD2 (5 bases). From germline, CDR1 is KGHSH and CDR2 LQKENI. V gave up 3 bases and J gave up 5 bases, with 11 bases separating them. The CDR3 length is 13 residues. The CDR3 protein is CASSPVNGDEQYF. The CDR3 nucleotides are TGTGCCAGCTCACCGGTAAACGGGGACGAGCAGTACTTC.

This clonotype has ten or more counts. The CDR3 nucleotides read TGCAGCGTTGTAGGAATCGGGTCGGTAACCTACAATGAGCAGTTCTTC. This gives the protein CSVVGIGSVTYNEQFF. This sequence joins TRBV29-1 and TRBJ2-1, with no clear D. CDR3 length equals 16 residues. The germline gives CDR1 SQVTM, CDR2 ANQGSEA. Trimming took off 4 bases at V and 2 bases at J, with 18 bases between the two ends.

This clonotype was counted between two and nine times. The chain links TRBV28 to TRBJ2-1, with 7 bases lining up with TRBD2. Germline values: CDR1 MDHEN, CDR2 SYDVKM. The CDR3 covers 13 residues. V lost 1 base to trimming and J lost 10 bases; unmatched junction nucleotides: 4. The CDR3 DNA follows: TGTGCCAGCAGTTTATCGGGGGAGGGAGAGCAGTTCTTC. It specifies CASSLSGEGEQFF.

Concerning this clonotype itself: A much bigger clone sits one base away, suggesting this may be a read error. This chain links TRBV3-1 with TRBJ1-6; 11 bases are shared with TRBD1. The V gene's germline CDR1 is LGHDT and CDR2 YNNKEL (reference sequence). The CDR3 spans 15 residues. The V segment lost 4 bases and the J segment 7 bases; nucleotides outside the gene matches: 3. The CDR3 DNA is TGTGCCAGCAGCCCCTGGGACAGGGGGAATTCACCCCTCCACTTT. This translates into CASSPWDRGNSPLHF.

Note on this clonotype: A read error may explain this, as a much larger clone is one base away. Here the CDR3 DNA reads TGTGCCAGCAGGGGCGTATTGGGACTAGCGCTTAATGAGCAGTTCTTC. It yields the protein CASRGVLGLALNEQFF. V gene TRBV5-8 combines with J gene TRBJ2-1, with TRBD2 identical over 10 bases. This CDR3 spans 16 amino acids. The V gene end was trimmed by 5 bases and the J gene end by 7 bases; junction bases not matched to a gene: 12. Germline V gives CDR1 SGHTS, CDR2 YDEGEE.

CDR3 in amino acids: CASSRGQGRSEAFF. The CDR3 nucleotides read TGTGCCAGCAGCCGGGGACAGGGGAGATCTGAAGCTTTCTTT. The chain couples TRBV6-1 to TRBJ1-1; the match to TRBD1 covers 10 bases. V dropped 6 bases and J dropped 6; count of bases not matched to a gene: 7. Germline V gene lookup returns CDR1 MNHNS and CDR2 SASEGT. The length of the CDR3 is 14 residues.

This sequence joins TRBV4-1 and TRBJ2-5, with D perhaps TRBD2 (6 bases). Germline V gene lookup returns CDR1 MGHRA and CDR2 YSYEKL. CDR3 length equals 15 residues. Between the trimmed V and J ends, which lost 0 bases and 5 bases, there was a span of 13 bases. CDR3 in DNA: TGCGCCAGCAGCCAAGACTCCGGGGGAATGGAGACCCAGTACTTC. Its translation: CASSQDSGGMETQYF.

The chain links TRBV19 to TRBJ2-1; TRBD1 matches 9 bases. The V segment lost 4 bases and the J segment 12 bases; nucleotides outside the gene matches: 4. CDR1 is LNHDA and CDR2 is SQIVND in the germline V gene (reference sequence). The CDR3 length is 12 residues. The CDR3 nucleotides read TGTGCCAGTAGTACTCCGGGACAGGGGCAGTTCTTC. This codes for CASSTPGQGQFF.

Many counts were recorded for this clonotype. The rearrangement uses TRBV9 and TRBJ2-7; 9 bases are a match to TRBD1. CDR1 and CDR2 (germline): SGDLS, YYNGEE. V was pared by 0 bases and J by 4 bases, with 8 bases of the junction left unmatched. This CDR3 spans 16 amino acids. The DNA of the CDR3 is TGTGCCAGCAGCGTAGCCCCGGGACAGGGAGAATACGAGCAGTACTTC. Its protein product is CASSVAPGQGEYEQYF.

This clonotype was counted many times. The chain recombines TRBV29-1 with TRBJ2-3, with D perhaps matching TRBD2 (5 bases). CDR1 and CDR2 from the germline V gene are SQVTM and ANQGSEA. The CDR3 totals 14 residues. Trimming took off 3 bases at V and 5 bases at J, with 15 bases between the two ends. The CDR3 DNA follows: TGCAGCGTTGAGGGAGCGAATTCGGGAGATACGCAGTATTTT. Amino acids: CSVEGANSGDTQYF.

This clonotype was counted only a few times. Here the CDR3 reads CASSSGLGGADTQYF. The CDR3 DNA follows: TGTGCCAGCAGCTCGGGACTAGGAGGAGCAGATACGCAGTATTTT. The J gene is TRBJ2-3, the V gene TRBV5-4, with 8 bases fitting TRBD2. This CDR3 is 15 amino acids long. Germline trimming cut 3 bases from V and 4 bases from J; bases unmatched to any gene: 7. Germline V gene sequence: CDR1 SGHNT, CDR2 YYREEE (reference sequence).

This clonotype was observed many times. The chain employs TRBV6-5 and TRBJ2-2; TRBD2 is a possible D gene (6 bases). Trimming removed 2 bases at V and 6 bases at J, with 19 bases between. Germline-derived CDR1 and CDR2 are MNHEY and SVGAGI. This CDR3 spans 17 amino acids. CDR3 loop: CASSYPGLTGVAGELFF. The CDR3 coding sequence is TGTGCCAGCAGTTACCCGGGGTTGACGGGAGTGGCCGGGGAGCTGTTTTTT.

The V and J genes are TRBV30 and TRBJ2-3; 7 bases agree with TRBD1. Germline CDR1 reads GTSNPN; CDR2 reads SVGIG (reference sequence). Trimming at V came to 5 bases and at J to 1 base, leaving 3 bases not matched to a gene. This CDR3 has 13 residues. This chain's CDR3 is CAWDRVGTDTQYF. The CDR3, as DNA: TGTGCCTGGGACAGGGTGGGCACAGATACGCAGTATTTT.

Comment on this clonotype: As the CDR3 is not closed by the conserved phenylalanine or tryptophan, this likely results from a read error. The chain is built from TRBV7-9 and TRBJ2-3, with TRBD2 identical over 14 bases. This CDR3 has 21 residues. Germline CDR1 is SEHNR and CDR2 is FQNEAQ (reference sequence). Trimming at V came to 4 bases and at J to 1 base, leaving 16 bases not matched to a gene. The CDR3 coding sequence is TGTGCCAGCAGCTCACCCCGAAAAACAAAGGGACTAGCGGGAGGCACAGATACGCAGTATTTA. It yields the protein CASSSPRKTKGLAGGTDTQYL.